The source of this T cell receptor beta chain is a study of control samples from healthy donors and cancer patients. Clones were sequenced by immunoSEQ multiplex PCR, and TCRdb holds only the in-frame ones, with some missing. This sample carries around 110,000 clones, more than 80% of them seen once, and the ten largest clones take about 1.1%. This CDR3 is built from 10 residues. V is TRBV12-3 or TRBV12-4 and J is TRBJ2-7, with D perhaps matching TRBD1 or TRBD2 (7 bases each). The source of this sequence is a woman aged 50 to 60 with colorectal cancer. Material for sequencing was PBMCs. CDR3 amino acids: CASSLRGGTV. The CDR3 DNA reads as TGTGCCAGCAGTCTCAGGGGGGGTACCGTC.